This is a list of T cell receptor beta chains from one sample in a study of cytomegalovirus exposure and HLA in healthy donors. TCRdb's table, derived via immunoSEQ multiplex PCR, lists solely in-frame clones and lacks some. Of some 100,000 clones in the sample, over 60% are singletons; the top ten hold around 4%. The source material was PBMCs. The receptors here all came from a female donor in good health and CMV-seropositive. CDR3s include the opening cysteine and the closing phenylalanine or tryptophan. The order of the fields is clone size, D gene, J gene, V gene, CDR3 protein, CDR3 DNA. A D gene is named only where the DNA matches it firmly. Some rows have no size entry. The others give once, few or many, or a class for an expanded clone.

size: NA
D: TRBD2
J: TRBJ2-7
V: TRBV27
CDR3: CASRKLAGGSYEQYF
DNA: TGTGCCAGCAGGAAACTAGCGGGGGGCTCCTACGAGCAGTACTTC

size: NA
D: NA
J: TRBJ2-7
V: TRBV27
CDR3: CASSFGQGLYEQYF
DNA: TGTGCCAGCAGTTTTGGGCAGGGACTCTACGAGCAGTACTTC

size: NA
D: NA
J: TRBJ2-7
V: TRBV6-5
CDR3: CASTPFPSYEQYF
DNA: TGTGCCAGCACCCCGTTCCCCTCCTACGAGCAGTACTTC

size: NA
D: TRBD1
J: TRBJ1-4
V: TRBV19
CDR3: CASRGSRDSDEKLFF
DNA: TGTGCCAGTAGAGGATCACGGGACAGCGATGAAAAACTGTTTTTT

size: NA
D: TRBD1
J: TRBJ2-2
V: TRBV2
CDR3: CASSDPPPGTGNTGELFF
DNA: TGTGCCAGCAGTGACCCCCCTCCGGGGACAGGGAACACCGGGGAGCTGTTTTTT

size: NA
D: NA
J: TRBJ1-2
V: TRBV15
CDR3: CATSEGGTAGYTF
DNA: TGTGCCACCAGCGAAGGCGGCACGGCTGGCTACACCTTC

size: few
D: NA
J: TRBJ1-1
V: TRBV7-8
CDR3: CASSLVFGFLYTEAFF
DNA: TGTGCCAGCAGCTTAGTCTTCGGGTTCCTTTACACTGAAGCTTTCTTT

size: NA
D: TRBD1
J: TRBJ2-5
V: TRBV2
CDR3: CASIDRGHQETQYF
DNA: TGTGCCAGCATAGACAGGGGGCATCAAGAGACCCAGTACTTC

size: few
D: NA
J: TRBJ2-6
V: TRBV6-1
CDR3: CASSVRTAYSGANVLTF
DNA: TGTGCCAGCAGTGTACGGACAGCCTACTCTGGGGCCAACGTCCTGACTTTC

size: NA
D: TRBD1
J: TRBJ2-3
V: TRBV15
CDR3: CATTRQGARGDTQYF
DNA: TGTGCCACCACCCGACAGGGGGCAAGAGGAGATACGCAGTATTTT

size: few
D: NA
J: TRBJ2-3
V: TRBV25-1
CDR3: CASRDLGVADTQYF
DNA: TGTGCCAGCAGGGACCTCGGGGTGGCAGATACGCAGTATTTT